A selection of T cell receptor beta chains follows, all from one sample in a study of blood T cell repertoires in COVID-19. TCRdb keeps only in-frame clones here, not all; method: immunoSEQ multiplex PCR. The sample shows over 250,000 clones, roughly 86% of them seen only once. Sequencing was done on a sample of PBMCs or T cells enriched from blood (not recorded which). The receptors derive from a woman in her sixties who had recovered from COVID-19. Each CDR3 is given with its conserved first and last residue. The D gene is left open where the match is weak. Not all rows give a size; the values are once, few, many and, for expanded clones, a class.

clone_size: NA
v_call: TRBV28
d_call: TRBD1
j_call: TRBJ1-3
cdr3_nt: TGTGCCAGCAGGACAGGGGGCGCTGGAAACACCATATATTTT
cdr3_aa: CASRTGGAGNTIYF

clone_size: NA
v_call: TRBV28
d_call: TRBD1
j_call: TRBJ1-1
cdr3_nt: TGTGCCAGCAGTTTAGGACAGGGGGCGAGAACAGCTTTCTTT
cdr3_aa: CASSLGQGARTAFF

clone_size: NA
v_call: TRBV12-5
d_call: NA
j_call: TRBJ1-5
cdr3_nt: TGTGCTAGTGACCTGAGTAGCAATCAGCCCCAGCATTTT
cdr3_aa: CASDLSSNQPQHF

clone_size: NA
v_call: TRBV14
d_call: TRBD1
j_call: TRBJ1-6
cdr3_nt: TGTGCCAGCAGCGACATACAGGGGAATAATTCACCCCTCCACTTT
cdr3_aa: CASSDIQGNNSPLHF

clone_size: NA
v_call: TRBV7-9
d_call: NA
j_call: TRBJ2-1
cdr3_nt: TGTGCCGGGTCTAGTCGAACCTACAATGAGCAGTTCTTC
cdr3_aa: CAGSSRTYNEQFF

clone_size: NA
v_call: TRBV5-1
d_call: TRBD2
j_call: TRBJ2-1
cdr3_nt: TGCGCCAGCAGTGGTGGTAGCGGGGGACCCGGGGGTGAGCAGTTCTTC
cdr3_aa: CASSGGSGGPGGEQFF

clone_size: NA
v_call: TRBV12-5
d_call: NA
j_call: TRBJ2-7
cdr3_nt: TGTGCTAGTGGTTTGCTAAACTACGAGCAGTACTTC
cdr3_aa: CASGLLNYEQYF

clone_size: NA
v_call: TRBV4-1
d_call: NA
j_call: TRBJ1-1
cdr3_nt: TGCGCCAGCAGCCAAGATTGGGGCGGCACTGAAGCTTTCTTT
cdr3_aa: CASSQDWGGTEAFF

clone_size: NA
v_call: TRBV2
d_call: NA
j_call: TRBJ2-3
cdr3_nt: TGTGCTCACCGACTTGCTAGCACAGATACGCAGTATTTT
cdr3_aa: CAHRLASTDTQYF

clone_size: NA
v_call: TRBV11-3
d_call: NA
j_call: TRBJ2-4
cdr3_nt: TGTGCCAGCAGCTTAGCTTTTAAAAACATTCAGTACTTC
cdr3_aa: CASSLAFKNIQYF

clone_size: NA
v_call: TRBV5-1
d_call: NA
j_call: TRBJ2-5
cdr3_nt: TGCGCCAGCAGGGAGTCAGAGACCCAGTACTTC
cdr3_aa: CASRESETQYF

clone_size: NA
v_call: TRBV11-3
d_call: TRBD2
j_call: TRBJ2-5
cdr3_nt: TGTGCCAGCAGCTTACGGGGGGGAGAGACCCAGTACTTC
cdr3_aa: CASSLRGGETQYF

clone_size: few
v_call: TRBV5-1
d_call: NA
j_call: TRBJ2-7
cdr3_nt: TGCGCCAGCAGCTTGGCCCAGGGGATAAAGGAGGACGAGCAGTACTTC
cdr3_aa: CASSLAQGIKEDEQYF

clone_size: NA
v_call: TRBV24-1
d_call: NA
j_call: TRBJ1-4
cdr3_nt: TGTGCCACCAGTGATGGGGAGGCCTATGAAAAACTGTTTTTT
cdr3_aa: CATSDGEAYEKLFF

clone_size: NA
v_call: TRBV19
d_call: TRBD1
j_call: TRBJ2-5
cdr3_nt: TGTGCCAGTAGTAGCCGGGACAGCAAAGAGACCCAGTACTTC
cdr3_aa: CASSSRDSKETQYF

clone_size: NA
v_call: TRBV27
d_call: TRBD1
j_call: TRBJ1-2
cdr3_nt: TGTGCCAGCAGTCCCCGGGACAGCTATGGCTACACCTTC
cdr3_aa: CASSPRDSYGYTF

clone_size: NA
v_call: TRBV24-1
d_call: TRBD1
j_call: TRBJ2-2
cdr3_nt: TGTGCCACCAGTGCGCCGTCGGGACAGGGACTCACCGGGGAGCTGTTTTTT
cdr3_aa: CATSAPSGQGLTGELFF

clone_size: NA
v_call: TRBV5-4
d_call: TRBD1
j_call: TRBJ2-7
cdr3_nt: TGTGCCAGCGGCCCTCGGGACAGAACCTACGAGCAGTACTTC
cdr3_aa: CASGPRDRTYEQYF

clone_size: NA
v_call: TRBV5-1
d_call: TRBD1
j_call: TRBJ2-5
cdr3_nt: TGCGCCAGCAAGGTGACAGGGGGCGAAGAGACCCAGTACTTC
cdr3_aa: CASKVTGGEETQYF

clone_size: NA
v_call: TRBV28
d_call: TRBD1
j_call: TRBJ2-7
cdr3_nt: TGTGCCAGCAGTAACTGGGACAGGAATTACGAGCAGTACTTC
cdr3_aa: CASSNWDRNYEQYF

clone_size: few
v_call: TRBV5-1
d_call: NA
j_call: TRBJ2-2
cdr3_nt: TGCGCCAGCAGCAACGCAGCGACCGGGGAGCTGTTTTTT
cdr3_aa: CASSNAATGELFF

clone_size: NA
v_call: TRBV3-1/TRBV3-2
d_call: TRBD2
j_call: TRBJ2-3
cdr3_nt: TGTGCCAGCAGCCAAGTTTGGTTTCCTAGCGGGGGGTCTAGCACAGATACGCAGTATTTT
cdr3_aa: CASSQVWFPSGGSSTDTQYF

clone_size: NA
v_call: TRBV5-1
d_call: NA
j_call: TRBJ2-1
cdr3_nt: TGCGCCAGCAGCTTTTCAGGGGAGAGCTACAATGAGCAGTTCTTC
cdr3_aa: CASSFSGESYNEQFF

clone_size: NA
v_call: TRBV2
d_call: TRBD2
j_call: TRBJ2-1
cdr3_nt: TGTGCCAGCCGGGCGGGAGGGCCCTACAATGAGCAGTTCTTC
cdr3_aa: CASRAGGPYNEQFF

clone_size: NA
v_call: TRBV9
d_call: TRBD1
j_call: TRBJ2-7
cdr3_nt: TGTGCCAGCAGCCCGTCCCTCGGGACAGCAACCTACGAGCAGTACTTC
cdr3_aa: CASSPSLGTATYEQYF

clone_size: NA
v_call: TRBV10-3
d_call: TRBD1
j_call: TRBJ1-4
cdr3_nt: TGTGCCATCAGCGGGACAGTTAATGAAAAACTGTTTTTT
cdr3_aa: CAISGTVNEKLFF

clone_size: few
v_call: TRBV7-3
d_call: NA
j_call: TRBJ2-7
cdr3_nt: TGTGCCAGCAGCTTAACGGCGCAGGCTTCCTACGAGCAGTACTTC
cdr3_aa: CASSLTAQASYEQYF

clone_size: NA
v_call: TRBV18
d_call: NA
j_call: TRBJ2-3
cdr3_nt: TGTGCCAGCTCACCAGGTGGGCAACAGGGAAGTACGCAGTATTTT
cdr3_aa: CASSPGGQQGSTQYF

clone_size: NA
v_call: TRBV27
d_call: TRBD1
j_call: TRBJ1-2
cdr3_nt: TGTGCCAGCAAATTGGGACAGGCAAACTATGGCTACACCTTC
cdr3_aa: CASKLGQANYGYTF

clone_size: once
v_call: TRBV20-1
d_call: NA
j_call: TRBJ2-1
cdr3_nt: TGCAGTGCTAGTCGGCGGAGGGGGGGGAATGAGCAGTTCTTC
cdr3_aa: CSASRRRGGNEQFF

clone_size: once
v_call: TRBV28
d_call: NA
j_call: TRBJ1-2
cdr3_nt: TGTGCCAGCACCCTCAGGTCCGACGGCTACACCTTC
cdr3_aa: CASTLRSDGYTF

clone_size: NA
v_call: TRBV5-6
d_call: TRBD1
j_call: TRBJ1-3
cdr3_nt: TGTGCCAGCAGCTTAGGGGACAGGGTTGGAAACACCATATATTTT
cdr3_aa: CASSLGDRVGNTIYF

clone_size: NA
v_call: TRBV29-1
d_call: NA
j_call: TRBJ2-7
cdr3_nt: TGCAGCGTTACAGTCAACTACGAGCAGTACTTC
cdr3_aa: CSVTVNYEQYF

clone_size: NA
v_call: TRBV3-1/TRBV3-2
d_call: TRBD1
j_call: TRBJ1-4
cdr3_nt: TGTGCCAGCAGCCAAGGAGACAGGGACTTGGGTGAAAAACTGTTTTTT
cdr3_aa: CASSQGDRDLGEKLFF

clone_size: NA
v_call: TRBV6-5
d_call: NA
j_call: TRBJ1-2
cdr3_nt: TGTGCCAGCAGTTACCTGCCAGGGTACTATGGCTACACCTTC
cdr3_aa: CASSYLPGYYGYTF

clone_size: once
v_call: TRBV13
d_call: NA
j_call: TRBJ2-1
cdr3_nt: NA
cdr3_aa: CASILGGQNEQFF

clone_size: NA
v_call: TRBV3-1/TRBV3-2
d_call: TRBD1
j_call: TRBJ1-2
cdr3_nt: TGTGCCAGCAGCCAAGATAGCCCCACAGGGGCTGGTGGCTACACCTTC
cdr3_aa: CASSQDSPTGAGGYTF

clone_size: NA
v_call: TRBV5-1
d_call: TRBD1
j_call: TRBJ1-2
cdr3_nt: TGCGCCAGCAGCTTTGGACAGGGCGGCTACACCTTC
cdr3_aa: CASSFGQGGYTF

clone_size: NA
v_call: TRBV7-8
d_call: NA
j_call: TRBJ1-2
cdr3_nt: TGTGCCAGCAGCTTAGTCGGGGAAGGAAATGGCTACACCTTC
cdr3_aa: CASSLVGEGNGYTF

clone_size: NA
v_call: TRBV5-4
d_call: NA
j_call: TRBJ1-2
cdr3_nt: TGTGCCAGCAGCTTGCAGGGGATGAGGAGCGGCTACACCTTC
cdr3_aa: CASSLQGMRSGYTF

clone_size: NA
v_call: TRBV5-1
d_call: NA
j_call: TRBJ1-5
cdr3_nt: TGCGCCAGCAGCTTGTCAGGGCAGGGGAATCAGCCCCAGCATTTT
cdr3_aa: CASSLSGQGNQPQHF

clone_size: NA
v_call: TRBV28
d_call: NA
j_call: TRBJ1-3
cdr3_nt: TGTGCCAGCAGAGGGGCAGGGACTGGAAACACCATATATTTT
cdr3_aa: CASRGAGTGNTIYF

clone_size: NA
v_call: TRBV7-9
d_call: TRBD1
j_call: TRBJ1-2
cdr3_nt: TGTGCCAGCAGGGACAGGCTTCGCTATGGCTACACCTTC
cdr3_aa: CASRDRLRYGYTF

clone_size: NA
v_call: TRBV4-1
d_call: NA
j_call: TRBJ2-7
cdr3_nt: TGCGCCAGCAGCCAAGTGGGCCTGTACTACGAGCAGTACTTC
cdr3_aa: CASSQVGLYYEQYF

clone_size: NA
v_call: TRBV7-8
d_call: TRBD1
j_call: TRBJ2-7
cdr3_nt: TGTGCCAGCAGCGGCCTCGGGCAGGGGGCGGGCGAGCAGTACTTC
cdr3_aa: CASSGLGQGAGEQYF